The 13 T cell receptor beta chains below were found in one sample sequenced in a study of T cell repertoires in aging, cancer and after chemotherapy. A mixed TRB-A/B primer pool amplified rearranged TRB by multiplex touch-down PCR. One entry per CDR3 protein, called by TCRdb with MiXCR from the multiplex PCR reads. The sample consists of several thousand distinct CDR3 sequences, approximately 30% of them appearing once. The template was genomic DNA from peripheral blood, not RNA. The specimen was blood. These receptors came from a human donor with a blood cancer. The donor label of this sample is uncertain.

With respect to this clonotype: Germline and junction disagree at one end, which may indicate a read error. V and J are TRBV19 and TRBJ2-1; D gene uncertain. The CDR3 contains 12 residues. The germline V gene encodes CDR1 LNHDA and CDR2 SQIVND (reference sequence). Here the CDR3 DNA reads TGTGCCAGTAGTATTGCAGGCCTTGAGCTGTTCTTC. Amino acids: CASSIAGLELFF.

This clonotype was detected a few times. The chain links TRBV24-1 to TRBJ2-2; no clear D. From germline, CDR1 is KGHDR and CDR2 SFDVKD. This CDR3 region has 13 residues. The germline V and J ends were trimmed by 9 bases and 4 bases, with 11 bases remaining between them. This chain's CDR3 is CATSAVLTGELFF. The CDR3 coding sequence is TGTGCCACCTCGGCAGTTCTCACCGGGGAGCTGTTTTTT.

Details on this clonotype: This may be a read error: a much more frequent sequence differs by one nucleotide. For the CDR3, the DNA is TGTGTCAGCAGCCTCAGGACAGCTTCCTACAATGAGCAGTTCTTC. Amino acids: CVSSLRTASYNEQFF. V gene TRBV11-3 combines with J gene TRBJ2-1, with a tentative D call TRBD1 (6 bases). Germline V lookup: CDR1 SGHNT, CDR2 YENEEA. This CDR3 spans 15 amino acids. Full variable domain (rest looked up from reference TRBV11-3 and TRBJ2-1): EAGVVQSPRYKIIEKKQPVAFWCNPISGHNTLYWYLQNLGQGPELLIRYENEEAVDDSQLPKDRFSAERLKGVDSTLKIQPAELGDSAVYLCVSSLRTASYNEQFFGPGTRLTVL.

V usage is TRBV6-5 and J usage is TRBJ1-2, with a possible D match to TRBD1 (6 bases). The CDR3 totals 16 residues. Germline assignment: CDR1 MNHEY and CDR2 SVGAGI. The V gene lost 0 bases and the J gene lost 2 bases, with 13 bases spanning the gap. The CDR3 bases are TGTGCCAGCAGTTACTCTAGGGGGGTCCCAAACTATGGCTACACCTTC. This translates into CASSYSRGVPNYGYTF.

This chain joins TRBV19 and TRBJ2-5; possibly TRBD2 for D (6 bases). V shed 9 bases and J shed 9 bases, with 35 bases lying between them. Germline CDR1 LNHDA, CDR2 SQIVND (reference sequence). This CDR3 comprises 18 residues. The CDR3 DNA reads TGTGCCAGCAGCCAAGATCGGGGCTGGGGACCAACGACGGGGGCCCAGTACTTC. Protein sequence: CASSQDRGWGPTTGAQYF.

The gene calls are TRBV4-3 and TRBJ2-4, with D perhaps TRBD2 (7 bases). This CDR3 comprises 18 residues. V was pared by 1 base and J by 5 bases, with 21 bases between. CDR1 and CDR2 from the germline V gene are LGHNA and YSLEER. For the CDR3, the DNA is TGCGCCAGCAGCCAAGTGCGCAACCCCGGGGGGCGGGAAAACATTCAGTACTTC. It translates to CASSQVRNPGGRENIQYF.

This clonotype is judged medium-sized. This chain connects TRBV6-6 to TRBJ1-4; 7 bases agree with TRBD1. The CDR3 has 17 amino acids. The germline V gene encodes CDR1 MNHNY and CDR2 SVGAGI (reference sequence). V was clipped by 4 bases and J by 7 bases; unmatched bases: 15. The CDR3 coding sequence is TGTGCCAGCAGTTCTCTCTCAACAGGGGATCGGAGTGAAAAACTGTTTTTT. Protein: CASSSLSTGDRSEKLFF.

This clonotype was recorded a few times. V gene TRBV12-3 or TRBV12-4 combines with J gene TRBJ2-1, with 8 bases fitting TRBD2. Trimming at V came to 3 bases and at J to 3 bases, leaving 7 bases not matched to a gene. The CDR3 sequence is 16 residues long. The CDR3 DNA follows: TGTGCCAGCAGTTTTCGCAGCGGGAGCAGCTACAATGAGCAGTTCTTC. Translating gives CASSFRSGSSYNEQFF.

This clonotype appeared a few times. The chain carries TRBV4-3 and TRBJ2-2; D is undetermined. Trimming took off 3 bases at V and 4 bases at J, with 15 bases between the two ends. This CDR3 spans 16 amino acids. Germline V gives CDR1 LGHNA, CDR2 YSLEER. CDR3 nucleotide sequence: TGCGCCAGCAGCCAGAGCGCCCCTCCGTCCACCGGGGAGCTGTTTTTT. The encoded protein is CASSQSAPPSTGELFF.

Comments on this clonotype: Relative to the germline gene, one junction end is altered; a read error may explain this. The chain employs TRBV7-9 and TRBJ1-4; 10 bases map to TRBD1. The CDR3 sequence is 16 residues long. CDR1 and CDR2 (germline): SEHNR, FQNEAQ (reference sequence). Written as DNA, the CDR3 is TGTGCCATCAGCCGCCCGACAGGGGGCCGGAATGAAAAACTGTTTTTT. The encoded protein is CAISRPTGGRNEKLFF.

The chain employs TRBV4-3 and TRBJ1-1; 8 bases align to TRBD1. The V segment lost 3 bases and the J segment 3 bases; nucleotides outside the gene matches: 3. Germline V gives CDR1 LGHNA, CDR2 YSLEER. The CDR3 length is 14 residues. CDR3 residues: CASSQQTGDTEAFF. The CDR3 DNA sequence: TGCGCCAGCAGCCAGCAGACAGGGGACACTGAAGCTTTCTTT.

The chain is built from TRBV7-6 and TRBJ1-1; D is uncertain. Trimming pared 5 bases from V and 2 bases from J, leaving 6 bases between. The CDR3 contains 12 residues. Germline V lookup: CDR1 SGHVS, CDR2 FNYEAQ. As DNA, the CDR3 is TGTGCCAGCAGCGAATATAACACTGAAGCTTTCTTT. Encoded protein: CASSEYNTEAFF.

For this clonotype: The conserved final phenylalanine or tryptophan is absent from the CDR3, which likely points to a read error. The DNA is left out, because the CDR3 cannot be placed on it with certainty; the CDR3 is given as TCRdb lists it. The chain is built from TRBV27 and TRBJ2-6. Germline V gene data show CDR1 as MNHEY and CDR2 as SMNVEV (reference sequence). The length of the CDR3 is 8 amino acids, counting both ends. The CDR3 sequence is CASSFRLM.